The 30 T cell receptor beta chains given below trace back to one sample, sequenced in a study of control samples from healthy donors and cancer patients. Profiled with immunoSEQ multiplex PCR; TCRdb holds only in-frame clones, not every one. There are approximately 97,000 clones in the sample; 85% occur only once, and roughly 19% lies in the top ten. Specimen: blood. The receptors originated from a man aged 25 to 40 in good health.

This chain uses TRBV11-2 with TRBJ2-3, with 11 bases lining up with TRBD2. The trim removed 4 bases at V and 2 bases at J, leaving 11 bases unmatched. CDR1 and CDR2 from the germline V gene are SGHAT and FQNNGV. The CDR3 has 18 residues. DNA for the CDR3: TGTGCCAGCAGCTCTCGTTTACTAGCGGGGGTTACCACAGATACGCAGTATTTT. It specifies CASSSRLLAGVTTDTQYF. Based on the CDR3 plus reference TRBV11-2 and TRBJ2-3, the full variable domain is EAGVAQSPRYKIIEKRQSVAFWCNPISGHATLYWYQQILGQGPKLLIQFQNNGVVDDSQLPKDRFSAERLKGVDSTLKIQPAKLEDSAVYLCASSSRLLAGVTTDTQYFGPGTRLTVL.

The CDR3 here is CASSATGGTEAFF. CDR3 DNA: TGTGCCAGCAGCGCGACAGGGGGCACTGAAGCTTTCTTT. The V and J genes are TRBV13 and TRBJ1-1, with 9 bases lining up with TRBD1. With 5 bases clipped from V and 4 bases from J, the junction kept 2 bases outside the gene matches. The CDR3 extends over 13 amino acids. Germline V gives CDR1 PRHDT, CDR2 FYEKMQ (reference sequence). Combining the CDR3 with reference TRBV13 and TRBJ1-1 gives the whole variable domain AAGVIQSPRHLIKEKRETATLKCYPIPRHDTVYWYQQGPGQDPQFLISFYEKMQSDKGSIPDRFSAQQFSDYHSELNMSSLELGDSALYFCASSATGGTEAFFGQGTRLTVV.

The CDR3 region has the DNA TGTGCCAGTAGCGGAGGGGGTTATAGCAATCAGCCCCAGCATTTT. This encodes CASSGGGYSNQPQHF. The chain employs TRBV19 and TRBJ1-5, with a possible D match to TRBD1 (6 bases). This CDR3 has 15 amino acids. V gave up 6 bases and J gave up 0 bases, with 12 bases separating them. The germline gives CDR1 LNHDA, CDR2 SQIVND (reference sequence).

The chain couples TRBV12-3 or TRBV12-4 to TRBJ1-1; D is unclear. This CDR3 region has 13 residues. With 3 bases removed from V and 4 bases from J, the gap between germline ends came to 9 bases. This chain's CDR3 is CASSFTQRTEAFF. The CDR3 DNA follows: TGTGCCAGCAGTTTCACACAGCGCACTGAAGCTTTCTTT.

This sequence joins TRBV5-1 and TRBJ2-7, with 15 nucleotides matching TRBD2. Losses at the gene ends were 5 bases for V and 5 bases for J; bases not matched to a gene: 8. Germline lookup yields CDR1 SGHRS and CDR2 YFSETQ. CDR3 length: 16 residues. The CDR3, as DNA: TGCGCCAGCAGGCGGACTAGCGGGGGGGGTCCCAACGAGCAGTACTTC. As protein: CASRRTSGGGPNEQYF.

The chain joins TRBV19 to TRBJ2-7; possibly TRBD2 for D (7 bases). V was trimmed by 5 bases and J by 3 bases, leaving 23 bases between them. This CDR3 has 17 amino acids. The V gene's germline CDR1 is LNHDA and CDR2 SQIVND (reference sequence). CDR3 sequence: CASSPRSRGAVIYEQYF. The CDR3 DNA reads TGTGCCAGTAGTCCTCGTAGTCGGGGGGCGGTCATCTACGAGCAGTACTTC.

As for this clone: One end of the junction fails to match germline, which may point to a read error. The J gene is TRBJ2-3, the V gene TRBV7-9; 7 bases map to TRBD1. Germline assignment: CDR1 SEHNR and CDR2 FQNEAQ (reference sequence). The CDR3 runs 15 residues. The CDR3 DNA follows: TGTGCCAGCAGCCCTCGAGGGGGCCCCACAGATACGCAGTGTTTT. Protein sequence: CASSPRGGPTDTQCF.

This chain uses TRBV3-1 (or the pseudogene TRBV3-2) with TRBJ1-6; maybe TRBD1 (5 bases). V shed 5 bases and J shed 4 bases, with 9 bases lying between them. The CDR3 is made up of 14 amino acids. CDR1 and CDR2 (germline): LGHDT, YNNKEL (reference sequence). The chain's CDR3 is CASSKGVYNSPLHF. CDR3 sequence (DNA): TGTGCCAGCAGCAAAGGGGTTTATAATTCACCCCTCCACTTT.

This rearrangement joins TRBV18 to TRBJ2-1; possible D gene TRBD2, 6 bases. V dropped 6 bases and J dropped 10 bases, with 13 bases sitting between them. There are 12 residues in the CDR3. CDR1 is KGHSH and CDR2 is LQKENI in the germline V gene. CDR3 residues: CASSPGTAEQFF. CDR3 bases: TGTGCCAGCTCCCCCGGGACTGCCGAGCAGTTCTTC.

With respect to this clone: The same CDR3 arises from other DNA sequences in this sample as well. The chain is built from TRBV4-1 and TRBJ1-2; D unresolved. Germline V gene sequence: CDR1 MGHRA, CDR2 YSYEKL. The CDR3 sequence is 13 residues long. The V and J ends lost 3 bases and 4 bases respectively, with 9 bases between them. DNA for the CDR3: TGCGCCAGCAGCCAGTCAAACAGCTATGGCTACACCTTC. The encoded protein is CASSQSNSYGYTF.

The rearrangement links TRBV11-2 to TRBJ1-1; possibly TRBD1 for D (6 bases). Germline V gene lookup returns CDR1 SGHAT and CDR2 FQNNGV. The CDR3 loop spans 13 amino acids. Trimming took 5 bases from V and 8 from J, leaving 15 bases between them. DNA of the CDR3: TGTGCCAGCAGCAGAGGGGGAGGCAGGGAAGCTTTCTTT. Amino acids: CASSRGGGREAFF. Looking up the rest from reference TRBV11-2 and TRBJ1-1 gives the full variable domain: EAGVAQSPRYKIIEKRQSVAFWCNPISGHATLYWYQQILGQGPKLLIQFQNNGVVDDSQLPKDRFSAERLKGVDSTLKIQPAKLEDSAVYLCASSRGGGREAFFGQGTRLTVV.

The chain joins TRBV19 to TRBJ2-3; TRBD2 matches 8 bases. Germline CDR1 is LNHDA and CDR2 is SQIVND (reference sequence). Germline trimming cut 7 bases from V and 5 bases from J; bases unmatched to any gene: 8. The CDR3 covers 14 residues. The CDR3 region has the DNA TGTGCCAGTAAAGACGAAGGGACTAGAGATACGCAGTATTTT. This codes for CASKDEGTRDTQYF.

The chain combines TRBV6-1 with TRBJ2-3; D is unclear. Germline V gene lookup returns CDR1 MNHNS and CDR2 SASEGT. With 0 bases removed from V and 0 bases from J, the gap between germline ends came to 4 bases. The length of the CDR3 is 14 residues. The CDR3 protein is CASSEAVSTDTQYF. The CDR3 DNA sequence: TGTGCCAGCAGTGAAGCAGTTAGCACAGATACGCAGTATTTT.

This chain uses TRBV5-5 with TRBJ1-3, with TRBD1 as a possible D gene (6 bases). This CDR3 contains 18 residues. Germline-derived CDR1 and CDR2 are SGHKS and YYEKEE (reference sequence). The V end was cut by 5 bases, the J end by 1 base, with 22 bases between. The CDR3 DNA reads TGTGCCAGCAGTCTCACAGGGTCCCTAAGAAGGTCTGGAAACACCATATATTTT. Protein product: CASSLTGSLRRSGNTIYF.

The chain is built from TRBV20-1 and TRBJ1-2, with no clear D. There are 11 residues in the CDR3. V dropped 4 bases and J dropped 6 bases, with 9 bases sitting between them. From germline, CDR1 is DFQATT and CDR2 SNEGSKA (reference sequence). The CDR3 reads CSANPIDGYTF. CDR3 nucleotide sequence: TGCAGTGCTAATCCTATAGATGGCTACACCTTC.

For the CDR3, the DNA is TGTGCCAGCAGCTTAGCGGGGGGAGGCAATGAGCAGTTCTTC. Amino acid sequence: CASSLAGGGNEQFF. The V and J genes are TRBV7-3 and TRBJ2-1; 8 bases line up with TRBD2. The J segment lost 6 bases and the V segment lost 2 bases, leaving 3 bases of the junction unmatched. The CDR3 extends over 14 amino acids. Germline assignment: CDR1 SGHTA and CDR2 FQGTGA. The full variable domain, completed using reference TRBV7-3 and TRBJ2-1, is GAGVSQTPSNKVTEKGKYVELRCDPISGHTALYWYRQSLGQGPEFLIYFQGTGAADDSGLPNDRFFAVRPEGSVSTLKIQRTERGDSAVYLCASSLAGGGNEQFFGPGTRLTVL.

V and J are TRBV11-1 and TRBJ2-2; 7 positions agree with TRBD1. The germline CDR1 and CDR2 sequences are SGHAT and FQDESV (reference sequence). V was pared by 5 bases and J by 8 bases, with 11 bases of the junction left unmatched. The CDR3 is made up of 15 amino acids. CDR3 in DNA: TGTGCCAGCAGCCCCGGGGACAGCCGTGATGGGGAGCTGTTTTTT. Its translation: CASSPGDSRDGELFF.

The chain carries TRBV7-3 and TRBJ1-1; no clear D gene. The CDR3 is 13 residues long. V lost 2 bases and J lost 0, with 4 bases in between. CDR1 is SGHTA, CDR2 FQGTGA, per germline. CDR3 coding DNA: TGTGCCAGCAGCTTAGAGTTGAACACTGAAGCTTTCTTT. It is translated as CASSLELNTEAFF.

The table lists this clone with a count of one. The V call is TRBV6-1, the J call TRBJ2-1, with TRBD1 as a possible D gene (6 bases). The CDR3 is 15 amino acids. The germline V gene has CDR1 MNHNS and CDR2 SASEGT. The ends were cut back, 3 bases at V and 0 bases at J, with 9 bases in the middle. DNA of the CDR3: TGTGCCAGCAGTGACAGGGGAAGCTCCTACAATGAGCAGTTCTTC. This codes for CASSDRGSSYNEQFF.

The chain couples TRBV12-3 or TRBV12-4 to TRBJ1-1; D unresolved. This CDR3 comprises 11 residues. Trimming took 4 bases from V and 4 from J, leaving 4 bases between them. CDR3 nucleotides: TGTGCCAGCAGTTGGGGCACTGAAGCTTTCTTT. Its translation: CASSWGTEAFF.

This clone was counted between two and nine times. J is TRBJ2-1 and V is TRBV5-1, with no clear D. This CDR3 is built from 14 residues. V lost 9 bases to trimming and J lost 3 bases, with 16 bases between them. From germline, CDR1 is SGHRS and CDR2 YFSETQ. Here the CDR3 reads CATKATLGYNEQFF. CDR3 nucleotides: TGCGCCACCAAGGCTACCCTAGGCTACAATGAGCAGTTCTTC. Combining the CDR3 with reference TRBV5-1 and TRBJ2-1 gives the whole variable domain KAGVTQTPRYLIKTRGQQVTLSCSPISGHRSVSWYQQTPGQGLQFLFEYFSETQRNKGNFPGRFSGRQFSNSRSEMNVSTLELGDSALYLCATKATLGYNEQFFGPGTRLTVL.

This clone was found once. The chain couples TRBV27 to TRBJ2-6; D is perhaps TRBD1 (5 bases). With 0 bases removed from V and 3 bases from J, the gap between germline ends came to 21 bases. Germline values: CDR1 MNHEY, CDR2 SMNVEV (reference sequence). This CDR3 region has 20 residues. The CDR3 sequence is CASSLSKIGRDWVGANVLTF. The DNA for the CDR3 is TGTGCCAGCAGTTTATCAAAGATCGGCAGGGATTGGGTTGGGGCCAACGTCCTGACTTTC.

Here the CDR3 DNA reads TGTGCCAGCAGTTTACCGACGGAGTCACCCCTCCACTTT. This gives the protein CASSLPTESPLHF. The rearrangement uses TRBV28 and TRBJ1-6, with unresolved D. This CDR3 has 13 residues. V was clipped by 2 bases and J by 10 bases, with 9 bases between them. Germline CDR1 and CDR2: MDHEN and SYDVKM.

CDR3 bases: TGTGCCAGTAGTATGATTAGCTGGGAGGTAGAGAACTATGGCTACACCTTC. This translates into CASSMISWEVENYGYTF. The V gene is TRBV19, the J gene TRBJ1-2; D is unresolved. This CDR3 is 17 amino acids long. Germline values: CDR1 LNHDA, CDR2 SQIVND (reference sequence). Between the trimmed V and J ends, which lost 3 bases and 2 bases, there was a span of 19 bases.

This clone was observed a single time. This chain connects TRBV5-6 to TRBJ2-3; 7 positions match TRBD1. Germline V gives CDR1 SGHDT, CDR2 YYEEEE. The CDR3 covers 14 residues. V gave up 6 bases and J gave up 5 bases; unmatched junction bases: 9. The CDR3 nucleotides are TGTGCCAGCACCCTGACAGGGTACGGAGATACGCAGTATTTT. Translation gives CASTLTGYGDTQYF. The variable domain in full, completed from reference TRBV5-6 and TRBJ2-3, reads DAGVTQSPTHLIKTRGQQVTLRCSPKSGHDTVSWYQQALGQGPQFIFQYYEEEERQRGNFPDRFSGHQFPNYSSELNVNALLLGDSALYLCASTLTGYGDTQYFGPGTRLTVL.

The genes are TRBV12-3 or TRBV12-4 and TRBJ2-1, with D unclear. The CDR3 contains 13 residues. V was cut by 6 bases and J by 6 bases, with 12 bases left in between. The CDR3 DNA sequence: TGTGCCAGCAGCCCCCACACGGGCAATGAGCAGTTCTTC. It specifies CASSPHTGNEQFF.

The chain combines TRBV9 with TRBJ2-2, with D hard to call. Germline values: CDR1 SGDLS, CDR2 YYNGEE. V was shortened by 4 bases and J by 7 bases, with 11 bases between the two germline ends. The CDR3 consists of 13 residues. This chain's CDR3 is CASSLGSDGELFF. The CDR3 DNA is TGTGCCAGCAGCTTAGGGTCGGACGGGGAGCTGTTTTTT.

The chain couples TRBV7-9 to TRBJ1-2, with 9 bases aligning to TRBD1. This CDR3 spans 16 amino acids. Germline CDR1 SEHNR, CDR2 FQNEAQ (reference sequence). V was pared by 2 bases and J by 4 bases, with 8 bases of the junction left unmatched. CDR3 in amino acids: CASSLWDREEGYGYTF. DNA for the CDR3: TGTGCCAGCAGCTTATGGGACAGGGAGGAGGGCTATGGCTACACCTTC.

The chain employs TRBV6-2 or TRBV6-3 and TRBJ2-1; 8 bases agree with TRBD2. Germline assignment: CDR1 MNHEY and CDR2 SVGEGT. V gave up 3 bases and J gave up 10 bases; unmatched junction bases: 11. CDR3 length equals 15 residues. The CDR3 coding sequence is TGTGCCAGCAGTTATTTCGGCGGGGGGTTGGGGGAGCAGTTCTTC. Its protein is CASSYFGGGLGEQFF.

The chain recombines TRBV19 with TRBJ2-3, with 9 nucleotides matching TRBD1. The J segment lost 3 bases and the V segment lost 7 bases, leaving 5 bases of the junction unmatched. CDR3 length: 14 amino acids. CDR1 is LNHDA, CDR2 SQIVND, per germline (reference sequence). The CDR3 region is CASNRQGGTDTQYF. The CDR3 DNA follows: TGTGCCAGTAATAGACAGGGGGGGACAGATACGCAGTATTTT.